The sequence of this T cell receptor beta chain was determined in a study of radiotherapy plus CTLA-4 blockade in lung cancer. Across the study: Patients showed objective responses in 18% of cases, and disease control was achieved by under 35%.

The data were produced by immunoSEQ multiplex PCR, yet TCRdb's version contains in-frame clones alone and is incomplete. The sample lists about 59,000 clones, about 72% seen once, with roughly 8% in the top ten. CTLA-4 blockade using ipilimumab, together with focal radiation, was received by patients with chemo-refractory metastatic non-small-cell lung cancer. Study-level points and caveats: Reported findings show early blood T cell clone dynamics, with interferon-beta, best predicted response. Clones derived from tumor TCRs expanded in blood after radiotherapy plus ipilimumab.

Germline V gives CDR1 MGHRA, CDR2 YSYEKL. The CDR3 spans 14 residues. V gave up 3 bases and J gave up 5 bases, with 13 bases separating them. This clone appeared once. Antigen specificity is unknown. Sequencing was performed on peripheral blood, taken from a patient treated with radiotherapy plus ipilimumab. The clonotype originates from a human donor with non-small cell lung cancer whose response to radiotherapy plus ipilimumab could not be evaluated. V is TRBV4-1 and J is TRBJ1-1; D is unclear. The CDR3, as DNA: TGCGCCAGCAGCCATCTCTCGGGAGGGACTGAAGCTTTCTTT. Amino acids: CASSHLSGGTEAFF.